This T cell receptor (beta chain) emerged from a study of blood T cell repertoires in COVID-19. Overall study context: Samples taken during acute and convalescent COVID-19 were collected in the United States, Italy and Spain.

This table comes from immunoSEQ multiplex PCR, and its TCRdb copy is limited to in-frame clones, with some not included. The sample lists 60,000 or so clones; 65% to 85% were seen once. With 4 bases removed from V and 8 bases from J, the gap between germline ends came to 11 bases. The CDR3 has 12 residues. The germline gives CDR1 MDHEN, CDR2 SYDVKM. This chain joins TRBV28 and TRBJ1-2; D unclear. Sequencing used peripheral blood. The TCR originated in a young man with COVID-19, enrolled during active disease. The CDR3 DNA follows: TGTGCCAGCAGTTCCGATACGAGGGGCTACACCTTC. Amino acids: CASSSDTRGYTF.